This T cell receptor beta chain is drawn from a study of T-cell reconstitution after alpha-beta-depleted transplantation in children (dated by TCRdb to 2016 to 2018). Regarding the research as a whole: T-cell immune reconstitution after TCRalphabeta/CD19-depleted allogeneic hematopoietic cell transplantation in children was quantitatively tracked in the study by means of TCR repertoire profiling.

Library construction relied on PCR. Sequencing was performed on an Illumina HiSeq 2500. To normalize quantification of the TCRbeta repertoire, the TCR libraries were built with molecular barcoding that relied on unique molecular identifiers. Starting from the raw public reads, TCRdb applied fastp trimming at Q25, assembled clones with MiXCR and retained in-frame beta chains. Rows are combined by CDR3 protein, so each entry shows the most common genes and DNA. This sample is represented by around 600,000 distinct CDR3 sequences; about 10% of them were singletons. Jointly, the top ten make up approximately 4.1% of the sample. This clonotype was seen ten or more times. Its antigen remains unidentified. No clone much larger than this one lies a single base away; base qualities are absent. V loses 3 bases, J loses 1 base, and the germline ends lie 11 bases apart. Including cysteine and phenylalanine, the CDR3 has 15 amino acids. The read is trimmed to its CDR3 DNA, 45 bases read in frame from base 1. CDR1 ENHRY and CDR2 SYGVKD were looked up in the germline V gene.

This sequence originates from a human donor who donated a stem cell graft to a child with acute myeloid leukemia. The sample was PBMCs from the stem cell graft donor, taken from the stem cell graft. The chain links TRBV10-3 with TRBJ2-3; the D gene is possibly TRBD2, with 7 bases matching. The CDR3 has the sequence CAISEQGGGTDTQYF. The nucleotides are TGTGCCATCAGTGAACAGGGAGGGGGCACAGATACGCAGTATTTT.